This entry lists 24 T cell receptor beta chains sequenced from one sample in a study of blood T cells in healthy people across ages. A second roughly 7 to 12 cycle PCR used barcoded and J-beta primers. One entry per CDR3 protein results from TCRdb running MiXCR on the 5' RACE reads. Of about 580,000 distinct CDR3 sequences in the sample, more than 45% were seen once. Sequencing was done on a sample of blood. These receptors originate from a man of 80 years or more in good health.

This chain uses TRBV7-2 with TRBJ1-1; TRBD1 might be the D (6 bases). Germline V gives CDR1 SGHTA, CDR2 FQGNSA. The CDR3 is 14 residues long. The ends were cut back, 3 bases at V and 6 bases at J, with 14 bases in the middle. CDR3 nucleotides: TGTGCCAGCAGCTTTGGGGCTAAGGGGGCTGAAGCTTTCTTT. This encodes CASSFGAKGAEAFF.

Of note for this clonotype: The junction departs from germline at one end; a sequencing error may be responsible. The chain carries TRBV12-3 or TRBV12-4 and TRBJ2-5; 8 bases are a match to TRBD2. Near its end, the DNA agrees better with TRBJ2-7, so the J call may be wrong. The CDR3 consists of 14 residues. CDR3 protein: CVSKPTGGGYEQYF. For the CDR3, the DNA is TGTGTCAGCAAACCGACTGGCGGGGGGTACGAGCAGTACTTC.

The rearrangement links TRBV7-2 to TRBJ2-1, with D unclear. The better agreement between TRBJ2-7 and the DNA end casts doubt on the J call. Germline V gene data show CDR1 as SGHTA and CDR2 as FQGNSA. The CDR3 totals 15 residues. CDR3 residues: CASSLAFSSYNEQYF. DNA of the CDR3: TGTGCCAGCAGCTTAGCCTTCAGCTCCTACAATGAGCAGTACTTC.

The chain links TRBV25-1 to TRBJ2-7; 12 bases are a match to TRBD1. The CDR3 covers 15 residues. Germline CDR1 MGHDK, CDR2 SYGVNS. Germline trimming cut 7 bases from V and 9 bases from J; bases unmatched to any gene: 13. CDR3 DNA: TGTGCCAGCAAGGGACAGGGGGCGAAATATAGCGGGCAGTACTTC. It encodes CASKGQGAKYSGQYF.

The chain has TRBV2 and TRBJ2-7; tentatively, D is TRBD2 (5 bases). V was trimmed by 3 bases and J by 6 bases, leaving 12 bases between them. CDR1 and CDR2 (germline): SNHLY, FYNNEI. This CDR3 spans 13 amino acids. CDR3 amino acids: CASSEFGAAEQYF. The CDR3 DNA reads as TGTGCCAGCAGTGAGTTTGGAGCGGCCGAGCAGTACTTC.

This sequence joins TRBV29-1 and TRBJ1-1; the match to TRBD1 covers 9 bases. The junction had 7 bases not matched to a gene; V was cut back by 7 bases and J by 1 base. The germline CDR1 and CDR2 sequences are SQVTM and ANQGSEA. This CDR3 has 14 amino acids. DNA of the CDR3: TGCAGCGGGGGACAGGGTATTGAGAACACTGAAGCTTTCTTT. This gives the protein CSGGQGIENTEAFF.

The genes are TRBV20-1 and TRBJ2-1; 9 nucleotides agree with TRBD2. Germline values: CDR1 DFQATT, CDR2 SNEGSKA (reference sequence). The CDR3 totals 11 residues. V shed 7 bases and J 8 bases; nucleotides not matched to a gene: 3. The CDR3 spells CSGGRADEQFF. The CDR3, as DNA: TGCAGTGGCGGGAGGGCCGATGAGCAGTTCTTC.

There are a few counts of this clonotype. The chain links TRBV6-5 to TRBJ2-3, with 11 bases aligning to TRBD2. The CDR3 extends over 16 amino acids. Trimming removed 0 bases from V and 7 bases from J; junction bases left unmatched: 6. Germline CDR1 reads MNHEY; CDR2 reads SVGAGI. CDR3 sequence: CASSYSSGRGGNTQYF. Written as DNA, the CDR3 is TGTGCCAGCAGTTACTCTAGCGGGAGGGGCGGGAATACGCAGTATTTT.

The CDR3 here is CASRYRLNTEAFF. The DNA for the CDR3 is TGTGCCAGCAGGTACAGGTTGAACACTGAAGCTTTCTTT. The genes are TRBV6-4 and TRBJ1-1; D is possibly TRBD1 (5 bases). The CDR3 covers 13 residues. Per the germline V gene, CDR1 is MRHNA and CDR2 is SNTAGT. V dropped 6 bases and J dropped 0 bases, with 8 bases sitting between them.

The CDR3 loop is CASSLTGTQRNYGYTF. The DNA for the CDR3 is TGTGCCAGCAGTCTTACCGGGACCCAACGTAACTATGGCTACACCTTC. This rearrangement joins TRBV28 to TRBJ1-2; D possibly corresponds to TRBD1 (5 bases). CDR1 and CDR2 (germline): MDHEN, SYDVKM. The ends were cut back, 5 bases at V and 1 base at J, with 17 bases in the middle. The CDR3 is made up of 16 amino acids.

In this sample, this clonotype turned up a few times. This chain uses TRBV29-1 with TRBJ2-3, with a tentative D call TRBD2 (6 bases). Germline loops: CDR1 SQVTM, CDR2 ANQGSEA. This CDR3 comprises 13 residues. The DNA of the CDR3 is TGCAGTTCTCTTCGGGGGTTCACAGATACGCAGTATTTT. Translation gives CSSLRGFTDTQYF.

This clonotype was seen a few times. The V gene is TRBV20-1, the J gene TRBJ2-5, with D unclear. Near its end, the DNA agrees better with TRBJ2-7, so the J call may be wrong. The CDR3 spans 9 residues. Germline loops: CDR1 DFQATT, CDR2 SNEGSKA (reference sequence). The CDR3 region is CSARDEQYF. The CDR3 DNA is TGCAGTGCTAGGGACGAGCAGTACTTC.

This chain joins TRBV12-3 or TRBV12-4 and TRBJ2-5; 7 bases match TRBD2. This CDR3 has 14 amino acids. Trimming took 2 bases from V and 4 from J; bases not matched to a gene: 4. In DNA form, the CDR3 reads TGTGCCAGCAGTTTATCTACTAGCGTAGAGACCCAGTACTTC. This gives the protein CASSLSTSVETQYF.

The chain couples TRBV20-1 to TRBJ1-1; D remains unclear. Per germline, CDR1 DFQATT and CDR2 SNEGSKA (reference sequence). V shed 5 bases and J shed 1 base, with 8 bases lying between them. The CDR3 length is 12 residues. CDR3 sequence: CSAVPGNTEAFF. CDR3 bases: TGCAGTGCTGTACCAGGGAACACTGAAGCTTTCTTT.

Concerning this clonotype itself: Since a much larger clone is just one base distant, this may be a read error. The CDR3 DNA follows: TGCAGTGCTAGAGACTTGACCAGCGGGAGGTACTCAGCCAAAAGCATTCAGTACTTC. As protein: CSARDLTSGRYSAKSIQYF. The V and J genes are TRBV20-1 and TRBJ2-4; 9 bases are a match to TRBD2. This CDR3 spans 19 amino acids. The germline V gene encodes CDR1 DFQATT and CDR2 SNEGSKA (reference sequence).

This clonotype was counted a few times. The chain uses TRBV19 and TRBJ2-1, with D possibly called TRBD1 or TRBD2 (5 bases each). The germline CDR1 and CDR2 sequences are LNHDA and SQIVND (reference sequence). The CDR3 spans 17 residues. Trimming took off 5 bases at V and 1 base at J, with 18 bases between the two ends. DNA for the CDR3: TGTGCCAGTAGTGGACCACAGTGGGGGAAGTCCTACAATGAGCAGTTCTTC. Its protein product is CASSGPQWGKSYNEQFF.

This clonotype was recorded a few times. This chain links TRBV11-3 with TRBJ2-1, with 8 bases that match TRBD1. This CDR3 contains 14 residues. Germline CDR1 SGHNT, CDR2 YENEEA. V lost 5 bases and J lost 7; bases outside the gene matches: 7. The CDR3 DNA follows: TGTGCCAGCAGCAATGGACAGGGTGTAAATGAGCAGTTCTTC. Translating it yields CASSNGQGVNEQFF. Based on the CDR3 plus reference TRBV11-3 and TRBJ2-1, the full variable domain is EAGVVQSPRYKIIEKKQPVAFWCNPISGHNTLYWYLQNLGQGPELLIRYENEEAVDDSQLPKDRFSAERLKGVDSTLKIQPAELGDSAVYLCASSNGQGVNEQFFGPGTRLTVL.

The chain is built from TRBV28 and TRBJ2-1; 7 bases fit TRBD2. The CDR3 contains 16 residues. CDR1 MDHEN and CDR2 SYDVKM come from the germline V gene. Germline trimming cut 5 bases from V and 1 base from J; bases unmatched to any gene: 8. CDR3 in amino acids: CASSRRGSRSYNEQFF. The CDR3 region has the DNA TGTGCCAGCAGTCGGCGCGGGAGCAGGTCCTACAATGAGCAGTTCTTC.

As regards this clonotype: Mismatch with germline at one junction end may stem from a read error. This sequence joins TRBV28 and TRBJ1-2; TRBD1 is a possible D gene (6 bases). The CDR3 spans 12 residues. Per the germline V gene, CDR1 is MDHEN and CDR2 is SYDVKM. The chain's CDR3 is CASSWVGGGYTF. In DNA form, the CDR3 reads TGTGCCAGCAGTTGGGTAGGGGGTGGCTACACATTC.

The chain links TRBV7-2 to TRBJ2-1; 9 bases fit TRBD2. After removal of 4 bases from V and 2 bases from J, the junction contained 12 bases not matched to a gene. The germline gives CDR1 SGHTA, CDR2 FQGNSA. The CDR3 covers 18 residues. Here the CDR3 reads CASSSFSSSGNTYNEQFF. The DNA of the CDR3 is TGTGCCAGCAGCTCCTTCTCGTCTAGCGGGAACACCTACAATGAGCAGTTCTTC.

This clonotype showed up just a few times. The rearrangement links TRBV20-1 to TRBJ2-4; D possibly matches TRBD1 or TRBD2 (5 bases each). The J call could be wrong; TRBJ2-5 is a better fit for the DNA end. Germline-derived CDR1 and CDR2 are DFQATT and SNEGSKA (reference sequence). The length of the CDR3 is 14 residues. The CDR3 bases are TGCAGTGCAAAAAGGGGCACTGGGAGAGAGACCCAGTACTTC. Amino acid sequence: CSAKRGTGRETQYF.

The DNA for the CDR3 is TGCAGTGGAACCCCTGGACATCCGAACTATGGCTACACCTTC. Its translation is CSGTPGHPNYGYTF. The chain links TRBV20-1 to TRBJ1-2, with D perhaps matching TRBD1 (5 bases). V dropped 7 bases and J dropped 2 bases, with 17 bases sitting between them. CDR1 and CDR2 from the germline V gene are DFQATT and SNEGSKA (reference sequence). The CDR3 has 14 amino acids.

The chain joins TRBV10-3 to TRBJ2-1; 9 bases map to TRBD2. The V gene's germline CDR1 is ENHRY and CDR2 SYGVKD. The CDR3 is 16 amino acids. V shed 2 bases, J shed 10 bases, and the junction held 12 bases outside the gene matches. The CDR3 DNA follows: TGTGCCATCAGTGAGGGGGTAGCGGGGGAGACCGGGGAGCAGTTCTTC. It yields the protein CAISEGVAGETGEQFF.

This chain links TRBV11-2 with TRBJ2-7; 11 nucleotides align to TRBD2. Trimming took 4 bases from V and 3 from J; bases not matched to a gene: 5. This CDR3 has 15 amino acids. Germline V gives CDR1 SGHAT, CDR2 FQNNGV. In DNA form, the CDR3 reads TGTGCCAGCAGCTCCCTAGCGGGAGGATACTACGAGCAGTACTTC. Its protein product is CASSSLAGGYYEQYF.